This T cell receptor beta chain was found in a study of Graves' ophthalmopathy and Graves' hyperthyroidism. Germline assignment: CDR1 LNHDA and CDR2 SQIVND (reference sequence). CDR3 length: 15 amino acids. The V gene lost 0 bases and the J gene lost 3 bases, with 11 bases spanning the gap. Transcripts of RNA were the source for amplifying TCR beta CDR3 regions. First-round RT-PCR relied on HTBI primers, and a second-round multiplex PCR came next. Each CDR3 protein is one row after TCRdb ran MiXCR on the multiplex PCR reads. The sample carries about 480,000 distinct CDR3 sequences, approximately 14% recorded once. Many counts were recorded for this clonotype. Antigen unknown. The study, taken as a whole, reports: Among thyroid clonotypes expanded above 0.001 frequency, most also appeared in blood.

The origin of this receptor is a woman aged 25 to 39 with Graves' ophthalmopathy. The chain joins TRBV19 to TRBJ1-1; tentative D call: TRBD1 (5 bases). Sequencing was carried out using blood. In DNA form, the CDR3 reads TGTGCCAGTAGTATAGATACGGGGGAGCACACTGAAGCTTTCTTT. Residues: CASSIDTGEHTEAFF.